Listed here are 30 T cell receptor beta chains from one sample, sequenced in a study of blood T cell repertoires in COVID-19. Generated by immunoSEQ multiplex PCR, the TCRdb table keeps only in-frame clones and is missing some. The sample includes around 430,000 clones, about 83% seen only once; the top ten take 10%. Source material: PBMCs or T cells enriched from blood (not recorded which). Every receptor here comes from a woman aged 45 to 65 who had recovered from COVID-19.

CDR3 bases: TGTGCCAGCAGCTTGGCAGGGGGCGCGTTATCGAACACCGGGGAGCTGTTTTTT. Protein sequence: CASSLAGGALSNTGELFF. This chain links TRBV5-4 with TRBJ2-2, with 8 bases identical to TRBD1. Germline CDR1 is SGHNT and CDR2 is YYREEE (reference sequence). This CDR3 region has 18 residues. The V and J ends lost 0 bases and 0 bases, in that order; junction bases with no gene match: 7.

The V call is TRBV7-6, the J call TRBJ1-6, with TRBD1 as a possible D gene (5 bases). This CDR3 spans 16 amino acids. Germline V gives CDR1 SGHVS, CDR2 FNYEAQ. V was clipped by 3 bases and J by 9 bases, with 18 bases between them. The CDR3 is CASSLDFGGVSSPLHF. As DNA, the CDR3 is TGTGCCAGCAGCTTGGATTTCGGGGGAGTCTCTTCACCCCTCCACTTT.

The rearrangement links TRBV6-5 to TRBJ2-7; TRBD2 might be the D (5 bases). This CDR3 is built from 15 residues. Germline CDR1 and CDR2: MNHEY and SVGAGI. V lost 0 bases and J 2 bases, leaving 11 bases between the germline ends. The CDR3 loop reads CASSYSLAGAYEQYF. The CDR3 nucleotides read TGTGCCAGCAGTTACTCCTTGGCGGGCGCCTACGAGCAGTACTTC.

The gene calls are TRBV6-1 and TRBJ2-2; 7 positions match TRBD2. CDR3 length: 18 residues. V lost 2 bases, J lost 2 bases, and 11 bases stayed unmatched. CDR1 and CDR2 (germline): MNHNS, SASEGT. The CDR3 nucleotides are TGTGCCAGCAGTGAATGGGGAAGCGGGGCCATCAACACCGGGGAGCTGTTTTTT. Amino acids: CASSEWGSGAINTGELFF.

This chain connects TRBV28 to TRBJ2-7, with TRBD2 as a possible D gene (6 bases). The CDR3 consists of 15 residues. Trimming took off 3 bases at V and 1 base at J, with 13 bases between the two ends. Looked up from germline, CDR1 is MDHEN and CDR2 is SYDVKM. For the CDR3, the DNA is TGTGCCAGCAGTTTGGAGGGGTTAAGGTCCTACGAGCAGTACTTC. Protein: CASSLEGLRSYEQYF.

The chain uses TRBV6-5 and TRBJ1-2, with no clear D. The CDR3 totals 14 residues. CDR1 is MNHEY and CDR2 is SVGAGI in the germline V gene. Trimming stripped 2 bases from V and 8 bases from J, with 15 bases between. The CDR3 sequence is CASSYQTGVGGYTF. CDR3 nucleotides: TGTGCCAGCAGTTACCAGACGGGAGTCGGGGGCTACACCTTC.

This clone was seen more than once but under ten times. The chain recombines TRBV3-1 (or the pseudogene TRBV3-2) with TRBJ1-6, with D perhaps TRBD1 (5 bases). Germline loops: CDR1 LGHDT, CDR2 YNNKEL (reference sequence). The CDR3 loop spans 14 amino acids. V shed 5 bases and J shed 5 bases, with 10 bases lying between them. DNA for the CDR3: TGTGCCAGCAGCTCCGGGACTGATAATTCACCCCTCCACTTT. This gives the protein CASSSGTDNSPLHF.

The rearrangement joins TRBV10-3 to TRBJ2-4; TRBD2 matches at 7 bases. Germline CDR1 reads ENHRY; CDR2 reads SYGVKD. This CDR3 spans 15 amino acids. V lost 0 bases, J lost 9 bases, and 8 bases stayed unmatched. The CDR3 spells CAISESSRGDVIQYF. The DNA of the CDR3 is TGTGCCATCAGTGAGTCGAGTCGGGGGGACGTCATTCAGTACTTC.

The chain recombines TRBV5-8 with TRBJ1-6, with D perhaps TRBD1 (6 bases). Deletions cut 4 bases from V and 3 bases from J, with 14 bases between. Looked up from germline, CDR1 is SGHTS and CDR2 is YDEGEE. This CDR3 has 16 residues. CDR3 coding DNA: TGTGCCAGCAGCACCAGGACAGCTTACTATAATTCACCCCTCCACTTT. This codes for CASSTRTAYYNSPLHF.

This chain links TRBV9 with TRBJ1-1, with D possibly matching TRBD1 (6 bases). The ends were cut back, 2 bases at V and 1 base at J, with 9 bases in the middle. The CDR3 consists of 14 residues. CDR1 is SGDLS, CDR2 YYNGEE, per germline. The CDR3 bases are TGTGCCAGCAGCGTGCAGACAGGGAACACTGAAGCTTTCTTT. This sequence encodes CASSVQTGNTEAFF.

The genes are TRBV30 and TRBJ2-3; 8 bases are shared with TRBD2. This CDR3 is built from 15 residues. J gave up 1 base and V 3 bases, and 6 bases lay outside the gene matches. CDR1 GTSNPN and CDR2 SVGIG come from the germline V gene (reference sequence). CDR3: CAWSGGASGTDTQYF. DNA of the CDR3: TGTGCCTGGAGCGGGGGGGCCTCGGGCACAGATACGCAGTATTTT.

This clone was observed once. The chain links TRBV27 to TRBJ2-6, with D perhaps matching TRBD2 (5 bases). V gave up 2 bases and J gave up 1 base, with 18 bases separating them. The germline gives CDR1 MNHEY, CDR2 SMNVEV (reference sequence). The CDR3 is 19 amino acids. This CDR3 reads CASSLRPRGAGSGANVLTF. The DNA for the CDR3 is TGTGCCAGCAGTTTACGACCCCGGGGAGCTGGGTCTGGGGCCAACGTCCTGACTTTC.

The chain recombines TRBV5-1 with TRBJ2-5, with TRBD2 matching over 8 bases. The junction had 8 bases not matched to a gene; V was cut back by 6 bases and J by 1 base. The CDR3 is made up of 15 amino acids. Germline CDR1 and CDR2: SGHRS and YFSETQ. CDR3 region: CASTRQLAVQETQYF. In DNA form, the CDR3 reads TGCGCCAGCACACGTCAACTAGCGGTCCAAGAGACCCAGTACTTC.

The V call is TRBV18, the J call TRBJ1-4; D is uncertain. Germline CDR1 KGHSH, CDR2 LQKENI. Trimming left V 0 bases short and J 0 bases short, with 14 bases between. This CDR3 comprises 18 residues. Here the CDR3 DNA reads TGTGCCAGCTCACCACCCTTGCCAGAGCGAACAACTAATGAAAAACTGTTTTTT. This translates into CASSPPLPERTTNEKLFF.

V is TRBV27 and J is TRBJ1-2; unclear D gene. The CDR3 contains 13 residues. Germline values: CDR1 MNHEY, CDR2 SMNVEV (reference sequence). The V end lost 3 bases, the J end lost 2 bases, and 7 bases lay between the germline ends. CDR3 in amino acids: CASSFGRNYGYTF. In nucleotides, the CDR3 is TGTGCCAGCAGTTTCGGGAGGAACTATGGCTACACCTTC.

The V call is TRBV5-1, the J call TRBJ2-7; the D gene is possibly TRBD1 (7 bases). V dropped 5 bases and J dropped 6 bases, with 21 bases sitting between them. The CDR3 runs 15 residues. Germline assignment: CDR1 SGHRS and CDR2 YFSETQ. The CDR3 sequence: CASSPSSGGSGEQYF. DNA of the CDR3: TGCGCCAGCAGTCCGTCGTCAGGGGGTAGCGGCGAGCAGTACTTC.

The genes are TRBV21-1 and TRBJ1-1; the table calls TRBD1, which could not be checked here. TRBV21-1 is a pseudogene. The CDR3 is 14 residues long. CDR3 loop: CASQDRGVNTEAFF. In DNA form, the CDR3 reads TGTGCCAGCCAAGACAGGGGTGTTAACACTGAAGCTTTCTTT.

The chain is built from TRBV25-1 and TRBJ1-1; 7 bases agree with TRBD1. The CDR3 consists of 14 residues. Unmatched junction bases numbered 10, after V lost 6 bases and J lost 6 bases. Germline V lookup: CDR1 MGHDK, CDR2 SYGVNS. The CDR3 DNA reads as TGTGCCAGCAGAGGGTCCGGGACAGCCTCTGAAGCTTTCTTT. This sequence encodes CASRGSGTASEAFF. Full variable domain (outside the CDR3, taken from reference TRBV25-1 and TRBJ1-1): EADIYQTPRYLVIGTGKKITLECSQTMGHDKMYWYQQDPGMELHLIHYSYGVNSTEKGDLSSESTVSRIRTEHFPLTLESARPSHTSQYLCASRGSGTASEAFFGQGTRLTVV.

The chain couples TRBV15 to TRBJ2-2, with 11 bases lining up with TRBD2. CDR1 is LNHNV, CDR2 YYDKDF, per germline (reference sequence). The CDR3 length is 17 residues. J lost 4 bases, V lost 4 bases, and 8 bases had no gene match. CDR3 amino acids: CATSTGSGGAFTGELFF. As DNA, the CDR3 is TGTGCCACCAGCACCGGTAGCGGGGGGGCTTTCACCGGGGAGCTGTTTTTT.

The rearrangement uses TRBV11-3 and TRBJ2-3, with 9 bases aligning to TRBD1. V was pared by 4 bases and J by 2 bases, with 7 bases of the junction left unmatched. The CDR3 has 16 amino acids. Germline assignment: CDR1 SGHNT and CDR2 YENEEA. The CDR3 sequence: CASSYTGTGSTDTQYF. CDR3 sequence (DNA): TGTGCCAGCAGCTATACCGGGACAGGGTCCACAGATACGCAGTATTTT.

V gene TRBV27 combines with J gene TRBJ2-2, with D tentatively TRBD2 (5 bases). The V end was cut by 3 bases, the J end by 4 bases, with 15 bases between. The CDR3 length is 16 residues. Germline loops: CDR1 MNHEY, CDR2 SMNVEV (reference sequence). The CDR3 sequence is CASSFVPGRFTGELFF. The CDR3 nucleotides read TGTGCCAGCAGTTTTGTCCCGGGGAGATTCACCGGGGAGCTGTTTTTT.

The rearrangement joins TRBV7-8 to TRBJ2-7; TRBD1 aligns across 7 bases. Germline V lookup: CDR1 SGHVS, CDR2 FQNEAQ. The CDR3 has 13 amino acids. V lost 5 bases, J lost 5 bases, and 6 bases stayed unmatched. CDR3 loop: CASSQTGSDEQYF. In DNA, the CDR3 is TGTGCCAGCAGCCAGACAGGGTCCGACGAGCAGTACTTC.

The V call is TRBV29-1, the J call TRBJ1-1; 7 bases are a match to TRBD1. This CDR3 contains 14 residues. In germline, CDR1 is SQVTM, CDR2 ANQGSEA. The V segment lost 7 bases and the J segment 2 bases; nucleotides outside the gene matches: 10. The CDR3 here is CSARKGQTNTEAFF. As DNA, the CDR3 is TGCAGCGCCCGCAAGGGACAGACAAACACTGAAGCTTTCTTT.

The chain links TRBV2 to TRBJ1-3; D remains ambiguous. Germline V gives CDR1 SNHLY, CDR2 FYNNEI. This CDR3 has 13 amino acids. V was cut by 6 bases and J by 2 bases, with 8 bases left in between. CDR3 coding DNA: TGTGCCAGCAGCGTGCTACCTGGAAACACCATATATTTT. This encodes CASSVLPGNTIYF. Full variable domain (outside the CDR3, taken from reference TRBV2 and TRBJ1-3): EPEVTQTPSHQVTQMGQEVILRCVPISNHLYFYWYRQILGQKVEFLVSFYNNEISEKSEIFDDQFSVERPDGSNFTLKIRSTKLEDSAMYFCASSVLPGNTIYFGEGSWLTVV.

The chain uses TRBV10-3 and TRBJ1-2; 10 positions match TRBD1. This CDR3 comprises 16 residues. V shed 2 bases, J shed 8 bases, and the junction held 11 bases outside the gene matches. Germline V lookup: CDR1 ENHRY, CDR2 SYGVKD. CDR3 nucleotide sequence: TGTGCCATCAGTGAGACTAAGGGACAGGGGCATAGGGGCTACACCTTC. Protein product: CAISETKGQGHRGYTF.

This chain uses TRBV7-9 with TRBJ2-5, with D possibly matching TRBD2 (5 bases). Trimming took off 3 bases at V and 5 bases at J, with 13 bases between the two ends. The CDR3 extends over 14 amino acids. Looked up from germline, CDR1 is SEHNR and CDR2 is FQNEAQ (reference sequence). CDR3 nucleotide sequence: TGTGCCAGCAGCTTTATATCGGGGTGGGAGACCCAGTACTTC. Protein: CASSFISGWETQYF. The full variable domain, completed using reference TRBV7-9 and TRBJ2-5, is DTGVSQNPRHKITKRGQNVTFRCDPISEHNRLYWYRQTLGQGPEFLTYFQNEAQLEKSRLLSDRFSAERPKGSFSTLEIQRTEQGDSAMYLCASSFISGWETQYFGPGTRLLVL.

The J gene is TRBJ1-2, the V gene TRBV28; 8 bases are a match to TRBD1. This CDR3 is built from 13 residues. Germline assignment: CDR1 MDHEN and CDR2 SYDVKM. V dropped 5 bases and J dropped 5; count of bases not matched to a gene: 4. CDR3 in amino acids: CASSQGASYGYTF. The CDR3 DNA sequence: TGTGCCAGCAGTCAGGGGGCTTCTTATGGCTACACCTTC.

The CDR3 region has the DNA TGTGCCAGCAGGCTTGAACTCCCAGGGCTACCTGGAAACACCATATATTTT. This gives the protein CASRLELPGLPGNTIYF. This chain connects TRBV6-4 to TRBJ1-3, with D possibly TRBD1 on 5 matching bases. This CDR3 comprises 17 residues. Germline-derived CDR1 and CDR2 are MRHNA and SNTAGT. Trimming removed 6 bases from V and 2 bases from J, with 20 bases in between.

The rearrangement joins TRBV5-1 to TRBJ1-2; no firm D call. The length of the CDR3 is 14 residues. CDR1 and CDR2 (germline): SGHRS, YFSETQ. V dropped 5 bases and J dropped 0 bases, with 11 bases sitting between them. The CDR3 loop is CASRPDTTNYGYTF. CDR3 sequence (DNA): TGCGCCAGCAGACCAGACACAACTAACTATGGCTACACCTTC.

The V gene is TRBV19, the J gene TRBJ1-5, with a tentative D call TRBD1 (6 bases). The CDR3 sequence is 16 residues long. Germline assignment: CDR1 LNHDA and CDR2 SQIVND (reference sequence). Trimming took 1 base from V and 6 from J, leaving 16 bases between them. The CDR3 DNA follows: TGTGCCAGTAGTATAGTTGGCTCAGGGGCGGGTCAGCCCCAGCATTTT. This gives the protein CASSIVGSGAGQPQHF.